This T cell receptor (beta chain) was sequenced for a study of CD8+ T cells in alopecia areata. As for the study in general: Among treated patients, oral tofacitinib was administered at 5 to 10 mg twice daily. Tofacitinib administration persisted for 6 to 18 months, succeeded by 6 months off drug.

Broader study findings: Researchers report lesional scalp, most notably alopecia totalis/universalis, outstripped normal scalp in clonality.

It was cDNA, reverse transcribed from extracted RNA, that served as the sequencing template. The table came from immunoSEQ multiplex PCR; TCRdb's copy has only in-frame clones and leaves some out. The sample shows around 100,000 clones, roughly three fifths of them seen only once. Treatment indicated: oral pan-JAK inhibitor, 5-10 mg twice daily. This clone has just one count. What it recognizes is unknown. Per the germline V gene, CDR1 is SQVTM and CDR2 is ANQGSEA. This CDR3 comprises 13 residues. The V end was cut by 4 bases, the J end by 2 bases, with 11 bases between. The TCR sequence derives from a human donor with alopecia areata. This specimen was CD8+ T cells sorted from blood, taken at week 24, from a patient treated with tofacitinib. The V and J genes are TRBV29-1 and TRBJ1-2, with D perhaps matching TRBD1 (6 bases). CDR3 sequence (DNA): TGCAGCGTTGTATCAGGGGTGAACTATGGCTACACCTTC. It codes for CSVVSGVNYGYTF.